A selection of T cell receptor beta chains follows, all from one sample in a study of molecular identifiers for immune sequencing clone quantification. In TCRdb, the PCR reads were re-called with MiXCR into one record per CDR3 protein. The sample yields over 550,000 distinct CDR3 sequences, less than 30% seen once. Specimen: naive CD8+ T cells from blood, with Jurkat cell RNA spiked in. These receptors were collected from a human donor in good health. Some libraries in this study had Jurkat cell RNA spiked in. The CDR3 runs from the conserved cysteine through the conserved F or W. D genes are given only for firm matches. Clone size, where shown, is once, few, many, or a class for clones that have expanded.

D,size,V,J,CDR3,DNA
TRBD1,-,TRBV9,TRBJ1-1,CASSEDRGGTEAFF,TGTGCCAGCAGCGAGGACAGGGGGGGTACTGAAGCTTTCTTT
TRBD2,-,TRBV3-1,TRBJ2-2,CGSSRLAGAGRTGELFF,TGTGGCAGCAGCCGGCTAGCGGGTGCCGGTCGGACCGGGGAGCTGTTTTTT
TRBD2,many,TRBV6-6,TRBJ2-4,CASSYSMAGVENIQYF,TGTGCCAGCAGTTACTCTATGGCGGGAGTGGAAAACATTCAGTACTTC
-,few,TRBV6-2/TRBV6-3,TRBJ1-2,CASSYRENYGYTF,TGTGCCAGCAGTTACAGAGAAAACTATGGCTACACCTTC
TRBD1,many,TRBV19,TRBJ2-3,CASRTGSTDTQYF,TGTGCCAGCAGGACAGGGAGCACAGATACGCAGTATTTT
TRBD1,few,TRBV7-8,TRBJ2-3,CASSLADRGGRPDTQYF,TGTGCCAGCAGCTTAGCGGATAGAGGGGGCCGTCCAGATACGCAGTATTTT
-,-,TRBV12-3/TRBV12-4,TRBJ2-3,CASTPRRDISTDTQNF,TGTGCCAGCACCCCAAGGCGGGACATCAGCACAGATACGCAGAATTTT
-,many,TRBV7-2,TRBJ2-7,CASSLEGLASGYEQYF,TGTGCCAGCAGCTTAGAAGGGCTAGCGAGTGGTTACGAGCAGTACTTC
-,-,TRBV29-1,TRBJ2-7,CSVVLVSYEQYF,TGCAGCGTTGTGCTGGTAAGCTACGAGCAGTACTTC
TRBD1,-,TRBV27,TRBJ1-1,CASRKTGEEALF,TGTGCCAGCAGGAAGACAGGGGAAGAAGCTCTCTTT
-,-,TRBV6-2/TRBV6-3,TRBJ2-7,CASSYVQEQYF,TGTGCCAGCAGTTACGTCCAGGAGCAGTACTTC
TRBD1,-,TRBV6-5,TRBJ1-1,CASSHGQVRAMNTEAFF,TGTGCCAGCAGTCACGGACAGGTCCGGGCGATGAACACTGAAGCTTTCTTT
TRBD1,once,TRBV5-3,TRBJ1-1,CARSPGTGGTEAFF,TGTGCCAGGAGCCCCGGGACAGGGGGGACTGAAGCTTTCTTT
-,few,TRBV24-1,TRBJ2-1,CATSDNAGPYNEQFF,TGTGCCACCAGTGATAACGCTGGTCCGTACAATGAGCAGTTCTTC
TRBD2,-,TRBV4-1,TRBJ2-7,CASSQELAATYEQYF,TGCGCCAGCAGCCAAGAACTAGCGGCAACCTACGAGCAGTACTTC
TRBD2,-,TRBV3-1,TRBJ2-5,CASSQRSGGQETQYF,TGTGCCAGCAGCCAACGGAGCGGGGGCCAAGAGACCCAGTACTTC
-,many,TRBV5-4,TRBJ2-6,CASSLAAVFSGANVLTF,TGTGCCAGCAGCTTGGCGGCAGTATTCTCTGGGGCCAACGTCCTGACTTTC
-,-,TRBV9,TRBJ2-3,CASSVRWAPGDTRYF,TGTGCCAGCAGCGTAAGGTGGGCACCGGGGGATACGCGGTATTTT
-,many,TRBV27,TRBJ2-5,CASGEETQYF,TGTGCCAGCGGGGAGGAGACCCAGTACTTC
-,-,TRBV12-3/TRBV12-4,TRBJ1-1,CASSPPLYSIALF,TGTGCCAGCAGTCCACCCTTGTACAGTATAGCTCTCTTT